Presented here are 20 T cell receptor beta chains from one specimen sequenced in a study of early T cells in non-severe SARS-CoV-2 infection. TCRdb fed the 5' RACE reads into MiXCR, producing one record per CDR3 protein. The sample comprises tens of thousands of distinct CDR3 sequences, 9.5% to 15% of which are singletons, and roughly 4.3% rests with the top ten. Sequencing input: whole blood. The receptors originated from an adult who was a healthcare worker with PCR-confirmed SARS-CoV-2 infection or an uninfected control (not recorded which).

This clonotype was seen ten or more times. This chain uses TRBV3-1 with TRBJ1-1, with unresolved D. V was trimmed by 4 bases and J by 6 bases, leaving 6 bases between them. Germline CDR1 reads LGHDT; CDR2 reads YNNKEL (reference sequence). This CDR3 has 11 amino acids. CDR3: CASSRASEAFF. For the CDR3, the DNA is TGTGCCAGCAGCCGAGCCTCTGAAGCTTTCTTT.

This clonotype appeared a few times. The rearrangement links TRBV11-2 to TRBJ2-1; D might be TRBD1 (7 bases). Germline CDR1 and CDR2: SGHAT and FQNNGV. The CDR3 is made up of 15 amino acids. Trimming left V 4 bases short and J 8 bases short, with 18 bases between. This CDR3 is CASSWRGRLRDEQFF. The CDR3 bases are TGTGCCAGCAGCTGGAGGGGGCGCTTGCGCGATGAGCAGTTCTTC.

This clonotype was found many times. The chain links TRBV6-1 to TRBJ1-1; TRBD1 agrees at 7 bases. The CDR3 is 14 amino acids. With 5 bases clipped from V and 5 bases from J, the junction kept 8 bases outside the gene matches. The germline CDR1 and CDR2 sequences are MNHNS and SASEGT. The CDR3 loop is CASSRQGRPTEAFF. In DNA, the CDR3 is TGTGCCAGCAGTAGACAGGGAAGGCCAACTGAAGCTTTCTTT.

This chain connects TRBV27 to TRBJ2-2, with D uncertain. Trimming removed 7 bases from V and 0 bases from J, with 12 bases in between. The germline gives CDR1 MNHEY, CDR2 SMNVEV (reference sequence). The CDR3 contains 15 residues. The CDR3 DNA reads as TGTGCCAGCACCCCAGCACCCTCGAACACCGGGGAGCTGTTTTTT. Translation gives CASTPAPSNTGELFF.

This clonotype was picked up a small number of times. This chain uses TRBV2 with TRBJ1-2; TRBD1 might be the D (5 bases). The CDR3 sequence is 14 residues long. CDR1 SNHLY and CDR2 FYNNEI come from the germline V gene. V was shortened by 6 bases and J by 8 bases, with 19 bases between the two germline ends. The CDR3 DNA sequence: TGTGCCAGCAGCAGCCAGGCGCTGGGACTAGGCTACACCTTC. It specifies CASSSQALGLGYTF.

This clonotype was detected a few times. The chain carries TRBV18 and TRBJ2-1, with D uncertain. The CDR3 totals 16 residues. Germline V gene sequence: CDR1 KGHSH, CDR2 LQKENI. V lost 2 bases and J lost 3, with 14 bases in between. The CDR3 is CASSPEARRVYNEQFF. As DNA, the CDR3 is TGTGCCAGCTCACCAGAAGCCAGGCGAGTCTACAATGAGCAGTTCTTC.

V usage is TRBV27 and J usage is TRBJ1-1; a weak D match, TRBD1 (6 bases). CDR1 and CDR2 (germline): MNHEY, SMNVEV (reference sequence). The V and J ends lost 3 bases and 3 bases respectively, with 11 bases between them. There are 14 residues in the CDR3. The CDR3 DNA reads as TGTGCCAGCAGTTTGTGGGGGGCGGACACTGAAGCTTTCTTT. Its protein is CASSLWGADTEAFF.

The gene calls are TRBV6-5 and TRBJ2-7; the D gene is possibly TRBD2 (7 bases). Per the germline V gene, CDR1 is MNHEY and CDR2 is SVGAGI. The CDR3 has 15 amino acids. The ends were cut back, 2 bases at V and 2 bases at J, with 13 bases in the middle. CDR3 protein: CASSYERGGTYEQYF. In DNA form, the CDR3 reads TGTGCCAGCAGTTACGAAAGGGGGGGCACCTACGAGCAGTACTTC.

The genes are TRBV11-1 and TRBJ2-4; 8 bases map to TRBD1. Trimming at V came to 5 bases and at J to 2 bases, leaving 8 bases not matched to a gene. The CDR3 runs to 16 residues. Germline loops: CDR1 SGHAT, CDR2 FQDESV (reference sequence). The chain's CDR3 is CASSKDRELTKNIQYF. CDR3 bases: TGTGCCAGCAGCAAGGACAGGGAGCTAACCAAAAACATTCAGTACTTC.

This chain joins TRBV7-3 and TRBJ2-2; D gene unclear. Germline assignment: CDR1 SGHTA and CDR2 FQGTGA. This CDR3 spans 14 amino acids. V was trimmed by 0 bases and J by 4 bases, leaving 6 bases between them. In DNA form, the CDR3 reads TGTGCCAGCAGCTTAACGACCAGCACCGGGGAGCTGTTTTTT. This encodes CASSLTTSTGELFF.

This clonotype has more than one count but fewer than ten. The chain combines TRBV29-1 with TRBJ2-7, with 8 bases fitting TRBD1. The CDR3 covers 13 residues. V lost 6 bases and J lost 6; bases outside the gene matches: 10. Germline-derived CDR1 and CDR2 are SQVTM and ANQGSEA. CDR3 protein: CSVLRDRQGEQYF. In nucleotides, the CDR3 is TGCAGCGTGCTCCGGGACAGGCAGGGCGAGCAGTACTTC.

This clonotype appeared many times. This sequence joins TRBV5-1 and TRBJ1-2, with D maybe TRBD1 (5 bases). The ends were cut back, 5 bases at V and 5 bases at J, with 16 bases in the middle. The V gene's germline CDR1 is SGHRS and CDR2 YFSETQ. This CDR3 has 14 amino acids. The CDR3: CASSSGGVDYGYTF. In DNA form, the CDR3 reads TGCGCCAGCAGTTCCGGGGGTGTGGATTATGGCTACACCTTC.

This clonotype was detected only a few times. V gene TRBV7-2 combines with J gene TRBJ2-7, with a tentative D call TRBD1 (5 bases). The CDR3 extends over 14 amino acids. Per the germline V gene, CDR1 is SGHTA and CDR2 is FQGNSA. V lost 5 bases and J lost 6, with 17 bases in between. For the CDR3, the DNA is TGTGCCAGCAGCCCTCAGGGTAGGGTCTCCGAGCAGTACTTC. This encodes CASSPQGRVSEQYF.

This clonotype has ten or more counts. The chain is built from TRBV12-3 or TRBV12-4 and TRBJ2-1, with D tentatively TRBD2 (5 bases). There are 12 residues in the CDR3. The V gene lost 7 bases and the J gene lost 6 bases, with 10 bases spanning the gap. The CDR3, as DNA: TGTGCCAGCACGGACTGGGTCAATGAGCAGTTCTTC. Translated: CASTDWVNEQFF.

The table lists this clonotype with many counts. The genes are TRBV30 and TRBJ1-1, with D unclear. CDR3 length equals 12 residues. The V and J ends lost 3 bases and 2 bases respectively, with 7 bases between them. CDR1 is GTSNPN and CDR2 is SVGIG in the germline V gene (reference sequence). In DNA form, the CDR3 reads TGTGCCTGGAGCCACGCAAACACTGAAGCTTTCTTT. Translation: CAWSHANTEAFF.

This clonotype was detected only a few times. This chain connects TRBV10-3 to TRBJ2-3; D might be TRBD1 (5 bases). CDR3 length: 14 amino acids. The germline gives CDR1 ENHRY, CDR2 SYGVKD. V lost 4 bases to trimming and J lost 1 base, with 9 bases between them. In DNA form, the CDR3 reads TGTGCCATCAGTGGGGGCGATGGCACAGATACGCAGTATTTT. This gives the protein CAISGGDGTDTQYF.

In its sample, this clonotype was seen many times. The V and J genes are TRBV5-1 and TRBJ2-3; 9 bases map to TRBD2. J lost 3 bases, V lost 1 base, and 6 bases had no gene match. The length of the CDR3 is 16 residues. In germline, CDR1 is SGHRS, CDR2 YFSETQ. CDR3 DNA: TGCGCCAGCAGCTTGACCCCTAGCGGGAAGACAGATACGCAGTATTTT. Translated: CASSLTPSGKTDTQYF. The whole variable domain, filled in from reference TRBV5-1 and TRBJ2-3, reads KAGVTQTPRYLIKTRGQQVTLSCSPISGHRSVSWYQQTPGQGLQFLFEYFSETQRNKGNFPGRFSGRQFSNSRSEMNVSTLELGDSALYLCASSLTPSGKTDTQYFGPGTRLTVL.

This clonotype was observed many times. This chain connects TRBV6-6 to TRBJ2-5; 8 bases are a match to TRBD2. The V segment lost 5 bases and the J segment 6 bases; nucleotides outside the gene matches: 11. The CDR3 spans 15 residues. Per germline, CDR1 MNHNY and CDR2 SVGAGI (reference sequence). Written as DNA, the CDR3 is TGTGCCAGCAGTCTCCAAGCGGGAGTAGTACAGACCCAGTACTTC. It specifies CASSLQAGVVQTQYF.

J is TRBJ2-7 and V is TRBV12-3 or TRBV12-4; TRBD2 agrees at 11 bases. The CDR3 spans 17 residues. The V and J ends lost 8 bases and 5 bases, in that order; junction bases with no gene match: 17. The chain's CDR3 is CASGGPLAGGPKNEQYF. The CDR3 region has the DNA TGTGCCAGCGGGGGGCCCTTAGCGGGGGGGCCTAAGAACGAGCAGTACTTC.

In this sample, this clonotype turned up a few times. The chain carries TRBV11-2 and TRBJ1-4; no clear D. CDR1 and CDR2 from the germline V gene are SGHAT and FQNNGV. V was pared by 5 bases and J by 8 bases, with 18 bases between. This CDR3 has 15 amino acids. The CDR3 coding sequence is TGTGCCAGCAGCCTTGTAAAGAATTTAAAGGAAAAACTGTTTTTT. Translating gives CASSLVKNLKEKLFF.